The clone carrying this T cell receptor beta chain was observed a few times. Its cognate antigen is unknown. The record originates from a study of response to subunit inactivated influenza vaccine. TCRdb re-derived calls from the RT-PCR reads in MiXCR, one entry per CDR3 protein. Altogether some 190,000 distinct CDR3 sequences are present, approximately 15% being singletons, with the ten largest covering roughly 24%. Germline V lookup: CDR1 MNHEY, CDR2 SMNVEV (reference sequence). Germline trimming cut 5 bases from V and 5 bases from J; bases unmatched to any gene: 10. The CDR3 is 15 amino acids. Whole-study results and caveats: The study's authors posited that every seasonal influenza vaccination enlists few new T cells.

The rearrangement links TRBV27 to TRBJ1-2; 8 bases align to TRBD1. Material: CD8+ T cells sorted from PBMCs, obtained 4 to 6 days after vaccination. This TCR was recovered from a middle-aged man who received an inactivated influenza vaccine. The CDR3 bases are TGTGCCAGCAGTCCGCAAGGGACAGGAGGATATGGCTACACCTTC. It codes for CASSPQGTGGYGYTF.